This T cell receptor beta chain originates from a study of T cells in localized non-small cell lung cancer. Using immunoSEQ multiplex PCR, the repertoire was profiled, and TCRdb retains in-frame clones only, with some absent. The table lists some 66,000 clones, 84% of them singletons, with about 14% in the top ten. This CDR3 has 16 residues. Trimming left V 0 bases short and J 5 bases short, with 16 bases between. Looked up from germline, CDR1 is SGDLS and CDR2 is YYNGEE. General study results and limits: Increased T cell density in blood showed an association with longer overall survival. In adjacent lung, a median roughly 53 of the top 100 tumor clones were found. Exceeding tumor, uninvolved adjacent lung had the highest T cell clonality.

In the case of this clone: Its antigen is unknown.

The source was peripheral blood, collected before any cancer treatment. The sequence came from a female donor at least 60 years old with stage I lung adenocarcinoma. V gene TRBV9 combines with J gene TRBJ2-3; tentative D call: TRBD2 (5 bases). This CDR3 is CASSVAGSAFQDTQYF. The CDR3 coding sequence is TGTGCCAGCAGCGTAGCGGGTAGCGCGTTTCAAGATACGCAGTATTTT.